The 16 T cell receptor beta chains below come from one sample, sequenced in a study of shared clonotypes between healthy human individuals (dated by TCRdb to the early 2020s). Library generation was performed with the immunoSEQ multiplex PCR assay. TCRdb took this table from immuneACCESS and kept in-frame rearrangements with V and J called. Such tables lack part of the clones; where checked against another copy, unresolved V genes explain under half of the gap, and the rest is unexplained. The sample records 600,000 to 750,000 clones, about 78% of which are singletons. Together, the top ten hold around 1.8% of the sample. Material: memory CD4+ T cells sorted from blood. In light of the paper, this sample's cell subset or site label describes: CD45RA-negative fraction. These receptors all come from a woman aged 25 to 39 in good health.

This clone was counted a single time. The V gene is TRBV28, the J gene TRBJ2-1; D may match TRBD1 or TRBD2 (6 bases each). Deletions cut 3 bases from V and 2 bases from J, with 11 bases between. The CDR3 is 15 amino acids. The germline V gene encodes CDR1 MDHEN and CDR2 SYDVKM. CDR3 sequence reads: CASSFGRDTYNEQFF. The CDR3 DNA sequence: TGTGCCAGCAGTTTTGGGCGGGACACCTACAATGAGCAGTTCTTC.

The chain joins TRBV28 to TRBJ2-1; no clear D. The V gene's germline CDR1 is MDHEN and CDR2 SYDVKM. This CDR3 has 13 amino acids. V gave up 8 bases and J gave up 1 base, with 9 bases separating them. The CDR3 protein is CASHPQSYNEQFF. The CDR3 bases are TGTGCCAGCCACCCCCAGTCCTACAATGAGCAGTTCTTC.

The rearrangement joins TRBV19 to TRBJ2-2; 7 bases map to TRBD1. CDR3 size: 15 residues. In germline, CDR1 is LNHDA, CDR2 SQIVND (reference sequence). V shed 6 bases, J shed 4 bases, and the junction held 8 bases outside the gene matches. For the CDR3, the DNA is TGTGCCAGTAGCCCTATCACAGGGGCCACCGGGGAGCTGTTTTTT. It encodes CASSPITGATGELFF.

The chain employs TRBV27 and TRBJ2-1; 13 nucleotides align to TRBD2. In germline, CDR1 is MNHEY, CDR2 SMNVEV (reference sequence). Trimming took 6 bases from V and 7 from J; bases not matched to a gene: 12. The CDR3 contains 17 residues. The CDR3 loop is CASRPGTSGKVVNEQFF. In DNA form, the CDR3 reads TGTGCCAGCAGGCCCGGGACTAGCGGGAAGGTCGTTAATGAGCAGTTCTTC.

The chain links TRBV6-5 to TRBJ2-7, with D perhaps matching TRBD1 or TRBD2 (6 bases each). The germline V and J ends were trimmed by 6 bases and 6 bases, with 18 bases remaining between them. Per the germline V gene, CDR1 is MNHEY and CDR2 is SVGAGI. The CDR3 totals 14 residues. The chain's CDR3 is CASRGLEGGAEQYF. DNA of the CDR3: TGTGCCAGCAGGGGACTTGAGGGGGGCGCCGAGCAGTACTTC.

This clone has just a few counts. This rearrangement joins TRBV28 to TRBJ1-1, with D possibly TRBD1 on 5 matching bases. The CDR3 is 14 residues long. Germline loops: CDR1 MDHEN, CDR2 SYDVKM. Trimming took off 4 bases at V and 7 bases at J, with 16 bases between the two ends. The CDR3 DNA is TGTGCCAGCAGTTCACCCGGGACCGCCGATGAAGCTTTCTTT. Residues: CASSSPGTADEAFF.

The V gene is TRBV6-1, the J gene TRBJ2-1, with D maybe TRBD2 (5 bases). The CDR3 totals 12 residues. The germline gives CDR1 MNHNS, CDR2 SASEGT. The V end was cut by 6 bases, the J end by 8 bases, with 11 bases between. The CDR3 loop reads CASSLTRHEQFF. CDR3 DNA: TGTGCCAGCAGCCTAACTAGACATGAGCAGTTCTTC.

The rearrangement joins TRBV6-6 to TRBJ1-1; possible D gene TRBD1, 6 bases. The CDR3 has 15 amino acids. Trimming removed 5 bases from V and 4 bases from J, with 17 bases in between. Germline CDR1 reads MNHNY; CDR2 reads SVGAGI (reference sequence). The CDR3 loop reads CASSQPEWGRTEAFF. In nucleotides, the CDR3 is TGTGCCAGCAGTCAACCGGAGTGGGGGCGCACTGAAGCTTTCTTT.

V usage is TRBV11-2 and J usage is TRBJ1-1; 7 bases agree with TRBD1. The V gene's germline CDR1 is SGHAT and CDR2 FQNNGV. Losses at the gene ends were 5 bases for V and 1 base for J; bases not matched to a gene: 7. The CDR3 spans 15 residues. CDR3 region: CASSLQPGGNTEAFF. The CDR3 DNA follows: TGTGCCAGCAGCCTACAACCAGGGGGGAACACTGAAGCTTTCTTT.

The gene calls are TRBV5-5 and TRBJ2-3; D might be TRBD2 (5 bases). The V end lost 3 bases, the J end lost 3 bases, and 14 bases lay between the germline ends. This CDR3 spans 15 amino acids. Germline CDR1 and CDR2: SGHKS and YYEKEE (reference sequence). The CDR3 nucleotides are TGTGCCAGCAGCTCCCTCCATGCGGGTACAGATACGCAGTATTTT. It encodes CASSSLHAGTDTQYF.

V and J are TRBV7-2 and TRBJ2-7; D not resolved. This CDR3 spans 15 amino acids. Germline V gives CDR1 SGHTA, CDR2 FQGNSA. Trimming cost V 5 bases and J 0 bases, with 14 bases left between them. The CDR3 sequence is CASSIQLAYSYEQYF. DNA for the CDR3: TGTGCCAGCAGCATCCAGCTGGCGTACTCCTACGAGCAGTACTTC.

The V and J genes are TRBV27 and TRBJ2-3, with 8 nucleotides matching TRBD1. J gave up 1 base and V 5 bases, and 8 bases lay outside the gene matches. CDR3 length: 16 amino acids. The germline CDR1 and CDR2 sequences are MNHEY and SMNVEV (reference sequence). The CDR3 here is CASSAWTGSGTDTQYF. The CDR3 DNA is TGTGCCAGCAGTGCCTGGACAGGGTCTGGCACAGATACGCAGTATTTT.

The chain couples TRBV14 to TRBJ2-2, with a possible D match to TRBD1 (5 bases). Between the trimmed V and J ends, which lost 4 bases and 4 bases, there was a span of 13 bases. The CDR3 is 15 residues long. Germline lookup yields CDR1 SGHDN and CDR2 FVKESK. The CDR3 loop reads CASSRQGLSTGELFF. CDR3 nucleotide sequence: TGTGCCAGCAGCCGCCAGGGTCTTAGCACCGGGGAGCTGTTTTTT.

The chain combines TRBV6-5 with TRBJ1-4; D remains unclear. The CDR3 loop spans 14 amino acids. Trimming removed 8 bases from V and 7 bases from J, with 17 bases in between. Germline V gives CDR1 MNHEY, CDR2 SVGAGI. The CDR3 DNA reads as TGTGCCAGCGGGGAGAGGGAAGGGCCTGAAAAACTGTTTTTT. Its translation: CASGEREGPEKLFF.

The V and J genes are TRBV27 and TRBJ2-2; D is undetermined. Per the germline V gene, CDR1 is MNHEY and CDR2 is SMNVEV (reference sequence). The V end was cut by 2 bases, the J end by 0 bases, with 4 bases between. CDR3 length equals 14 residues. The CDR3 loop reads CASSLTANTGELFF. Written as DNA, the CDR3 is TGTGCCAGCAGTTTAACAGCGAACACCGGGGAGCTGTTTTTT.

On this clone: Other DNA sequences in this specimen translate into the identical CDR3. The rearrangement joins TRBV2 to TRBJ2-3; D unclear. The CDR3 loop spans 12 amino acids. The germline V gene encodes CDR1 SNHLY and CDR2 FYNNEI. The germline V and J ends were trimmed by 4 bases and 1 base, with 3 bases remaining between them. CDR3 in DNA: TGTGCCAGCAGTGGCGGCACAGATACGCAGTATTTT. As protein: CASSGGTDTQYF.